These T cell receptor beta chains were read from a single sample in a study of response to subunit inactivated influenza vaccine. MiXCR was run by TCRdb on the RT-PCR reads, yielding one entry per CDR3 protein. The sample yields hundreds of thousands of distinct CDR3 sequences, approximately 15% seen once. The specimen comprised PBMCs from blood, sampled 14 to 15 days before vaccination. The receptors come from a man over 45 who received an inactivated influenza vaccine. CDR3s include the opening cysteine and the closing phenylalanine or tryptophan. D genes are given only for firm matches. Clone size appears in some rows only: once, few, many, or a class for an expanded clone.

>TRBD1|many|TRBJ2-3|TRBV5-1
TGCGCCAGCAACACAGGGGCTGGTAGCACAGATACGCAGTATTTT
CASNTGAGSTDTQYF
>TRBD2|few|TRBJ2-1|TRBV7-6
TGTGCCAGCAGCTTATGGGGAGGGGACAATGAGCAGTTCTTC
CASSLWGGDNEQFF
>TRBD2|NA|TRBJ2-1|TRBV27
TGTGCCAGCAGTTTTATCTGGGGCGGGGGGGTAGGAGGGAATGAGCAGTTCTTC
CASSFIWGGGVGGNEQFF
>NA|few|TRBJ1-4|TRBV15
TGTGCCACCAGCAGAAACCGACAGAATAATGAAAAACTGTTTTTT
CATSRNRQNNEKLFF
>NA|many|TRBJ1-1|TRBV12-3/TRBV12-4
TGTGCCAGCACTCCCGCGGAGAACACTGAAGCTTTCTTT
CASTPAENTEAFF
>NA|few|TRBJ1-1|TRBV28
TGTGCCAGCAGTCGGCCGGCAGGGGTGATGAACACTGAAGCTTTCTTT
CASSRPAGVMNTEAFF
>TRBD2|many|TRBJ2-1|TRBV11-2
TGTGCCAGCAGCTCCCTCAAGCGGGGGGGCGAATCCTACAATGAGCAGTTCTTC
CASSSLKRGGESYNEQFF
>TRBD2|NA|TRBJ2-2|TRBV5-6
TGTGCCAGCAGCTCAAGCGGGGTACCCACCGGGGAGCTGTTTTTT
CASSSSGVPTGELFF
>TRBD1|NA|TRBJ2-3|TRBV7-9
TGTGCCAGCAGCTTAAACAGGGGTGGATCAGATACGCAGTATTTT
CASSLNRGGSDTQYF
>NA|NA|TRBJ1-2|TRBV7-9
TGTGCCAGCAGCCTAGATCCGGGGCTTGGCTACACCTTC
CASSLDPGLGYTF
>NA|once|TRBJ2-3|TRBV11-2
TGTGCCAGCAGCTTCTCCACGGACGGGTGGTGGAGCACAGATACGCAGTATTTT
CASSFSTDGWWSTDTQYF
>NA|few|TRBJ2-1|TRBV4-1
TGCGCCAGCAACAGCGACAGCTCCTACAATGAGCAGTTCTTC
CASNSDSSYNEQFF
>NA|many|TRBJ2-4|TRBV5-1
TGCGCCAGCAGCTTGGACAGGGAAGGAAACATTCAGTACTTC
CASSLDREGNIQYF
>TRBD2|many|TRBJ2-5|TRBV20-1
TGCAGTGCTAGACAGGGAGGGAAAGAGACCCAGTACTTC
CSARQGGKETQYF
>NA|NA|TRBJ1-1|TRBV29-1
TGCAGCGTTGTCGGGAGTTGGACGGGGAGGAGTTCCCGGAACACTGAAGCTTTCTTT
CSVVGSWTGRSSRNTEAFF
>NA|few|TRBJ1-4|TRBV19
TGTGCCAGTAGTATCCCCGGGTCCGCGGGTGAAAAACTGTTTTTT
CASSIPGSAGEKLFF
>TRBD1|many|TRBJ2-4|TRBV12-3/TRBV12-4
TGTGCCAGCAGCTCCGGGACAGGGCAAAACATTCAGTACTTC
CASSSGTGQNIQYF
>NA|NA|TRBJ2-3|TRBV29-1
TGCAGCGCCAGACAGCCTAGCACAGATACGCAGTATTTT
CSARQPSTDTQYF
>NA|few|TRBJ1-5|TRBV20-1
TGCAGTGCTATAGAACACTTCAATCAGCCCCAGCATTTT
CSAIEHFNQPQHF
>NA|few|TRBJ2-7|TRBV5-1
TGCGCCAGCAGCCTATCCGGGACGAACCCCTACGAGCAGTACTTC
CASSLSGTNPYEQYF
>TRBD1|few|TRBJ2-7|TRBV11-2
TGTGCCAGCAGCTTAGTTCGGACAGGGAAGTACGAGCAGTACTTC
CASSLVRTGKYEQYF
>NA|few|TRBJ1-3|TRBV12-3/TRBV12-4
TGTGCCAGCATCAATGGAGGAGTGCTCGGAAACACCATATATTTT
CASINGGVLGNTIYF
>NA|few|TRBJ2-1|TRBV24-1
TGTGCCACCAGTGATTCAGGACTGAGCTCCTACAATGAGCAGTTCTTC
CATSDSGLSSYNEQFF
>TRBD2|many|TRBJ2-5|TRBV10-1
TGCGCCAGCAGTGCGACTAGCGGGGAAGAGACCCAGTACTTC
CASSATSGEETQYF
>TRBD2|NA|TRBJ2-3|TRBV20-1
TGCAGTGCTACTTTCGCGGGAGGGCAAACAGATACGCAGTATTTT
CSATFAGGQTDTQYF
>TRBD2|few|TRBJ2-1|TRBV6-1
TGTGCCAGCAGTGGGACTAGCGGGAGCCGTGAGCAGTTCTTC
CASSGTSGSREQFF
>NA|NA|TRBJ2-7|TRBV6-1
TGTGCCAGCACCGGGACGAAAGATGCCTACGAGCAGTACTTC
CASTGTKDAYEQYF
>NA|few|TRBJ1-3|TRBV3-1
TGTGCCAGCAGCCAAGATGGGTTTGTGGCTGGAAACACCATATATTTT
CASSQDGFVAGNTIYF
>NA|few|TRBJ1-5|TRBV12-3/TRBV12-4
TGTGCCTGCACGGAACAGGGCATCAATCAGCCCCAGCATTTT
CACTEQGINQPQHF
>NA|NA|TRBJ2-4|TRBV11-1
TGTGCCAGCAGCTTTCTATCGTCCGGTCTTTTAGCCAAAAACATTCAGTACTTC
CASSFLSSGLLAKNIQYF
>NA|NA|TRBJ1-2|TRBV6-6
TGTGCCAGCAGCCCGGGAGTTTGGGGCTACACCTTC
CASSPGVWGYTF
>NA|few|TRBJ1-4|TRBV27
TGTGCCAGCAGCCTGGGACTCTATGAAAAACTGTTTTTT
CASSLGLYEKLFF
>TRBD1|once|TRBJ2-7|TRBV28
TGTGCCAGCAAAGACAGGGGGATCTACGAGCAGTACTTC
CASKDRGIYEQYF
>NA|many|TRBJ1-4|TRBV5-1
TGCGCCAGCAGCTTTGGACAGCTCATTGATAATGAAAAACTGTTTTTT
CASSFGQLIDNEKLFF
>NA|many|TRBJ2-3|TRBV5-1
TGCGCCAGCAGCACCGGGGGGCGCACCACAGATACGCAGTATTTT
CASSTGGRTTDTQYF
>TRBD1|few|TRBJ1-2|TRBV6-2/TRBV6-3
TGTGCCAGCAGTTACTCCCAGGGGGCTCTTGGCTACACCTTC
CASSYSQGALGYTF
>NA|few|TRBJ1-2|TRBV5-5
TGTGCCAGCAGCTTGGTTTCCGACTATGGCTACACCTTC
CASSLVSDYGYTF
>NA|few|TRBJ2-7|TRBV14
TGTGCCAGCAGCCAAGAACAGCTTAGCTACGAGCAGTACTTC
CASSQEQLSYEQYF
>TRBD1|few|TRBJ2-4|TRBV5-1
TGCGCCAGCAGCCGCGGACAGGCTATATCAGGCATTCAGTACTTC
CASSRGQAISGIQYF
>NA|many|TRBJ2-4|TRBV5-5
TGTGCCAGCAGCTTTTCTGGATCCCAGAGCGACATTCAGTACTTC
CASSFSGSQSDIQYF
>TRBD1|NA|TRBJ2-2|TRBV10-3
TGTGCCATCAGTGAGGATAGGGACAGGAACACCGGGGAGCTGTTTTTT
CAISEDRDRNTGELFF
>NA|NA|TRBJ1-5|TRBV28
TGTGCCAGCAGCAAAGGGACATGGTGGCAGCCCCAGCATTTT
CASSKGTWWQPQHF
>NA|NA|TRBJ1-2|TRBV2
TGTGCCAGCAGTGGGACCGTAAAAGCCTATGGCTACACCTTC
CASSGTVKAYGYTF
>NA|NA|TRBJ2-7|TRBV27
TGTGCCAGCAGTTTGGGACGGAAGTTAGAGCAGTACTTC
CASSLGRKLEQYF
>NA|NA|TRBJ2-7|TRBV30
TGTGCCTGGAGCCGCCCTGGGACGGCCTACGAGCAGTACTTC
CAWSRPGTAYEQYF
>NA|NA|TRBJ2-7|TRBV6-2/TRBV6-3
TGTGCCAGCGGGAAGGGCGGATCCTACGAGCAGTACTTC
CASGKGGSYEQYF
>NA|many|TRBJ1-1|TRBV19
TGTGCCAGTAGAAAAGGGGGGCCCATGAACACTGAAGCTTTCTTT
CASRKGGPMNTEAFF
>NA|few|TRBJ2-1|TRBV5-5
TGTGCCAGCAGCCCCGACCGGTTCTACAATGAGCAGTTCTTC
CASSPDRFYNEQFF
>NA|NA|TRBJ1-4|TRBV21-1
TGTGCCAGCAGCACCAGGGGAAGGCGCGAAAAACTGTTTTTT
CASSTRGRREKLFF
>TRBD1|NA|TRBJ2-1|TRBV10-3
TGTGCCATCAGTGACTACGGGACAGCACTCTACAATGAGCAGTTCTTC
CAISDYGTALYNEQFF
>NA|NA|TRBJ2-3|TRBV4-3
TGCGCCAGCAGCCTCACCCCGGAACCTAGCACAGATACGCAGTATTTT
CASSLTPEPSTDTQYF
>NA|few|TRBJ1-3|TRBV28
TGTGCCAGCAGTTTAAACGGGGTCTCTTTGGGAAACACCATATATTTT
CASSLNGVSLGNTIYF
>TRBD1|NA|TRBJ2-1|TRBV19
TGTGCCAGCTCCGACAGGGGCGGACGCGATGAGCAGTTCTTC
CASSDRGGRDEQFF
>TRBD1|NA|TRBJ2-1|TRBV24-1
TGTGCCACCAGTGATCCGGGACAGGGAAATATGCGCTCCTACAATGAGCAGTTCTTC
CATSDPGQGNMRSYNEQFF
>TRBD1|few|TRBJ2-5|TRBV4-1
TGCGCCAGCAGCCATGCCGGGACAGGGTGGGAGACCCAGTACTTC
CASSHAGTGWETQYF
>TRBD1|few|TRBJ2-1|TRBV28
TGTGCCAGCAGCGAGGGACAGAACAATGAGCAGTTCTTC
CASSEGQNNEQFF
>NA|many|TRBJ2-2|TRBV4-3
TGCGCCAGCAGCCAAGATAGTCGGGTGGGACGGAACACCGGGGAGCTGTTTTTT
CASSQDSRVGRNTGELFF